This entry lists 19 T cell receptor beta chains sequenced from one sample in a study of T cells in Graves' hyperthyroidism and ophthalmopathy. TCR beta CDR3 region amplification was performed from RNA transcripts. A first-round RT-PCR of the TCR CDR3 used the HTBI primer set. Using its own MiXCR run on the multiplex PCR reads, TCRdb lists one record per CDR3 protein. The table records approximately 330,000 distinct CDR3 sequences, roughly a fifth of them present only once. Material: blood. These receptors all stem from a woman aged 45-59 years with Graves' hyperthyroidism.

This chain uses TRBV29-1 with TRBJ2-7; maybe TRBD2 (9 bases). The length of the CDR3 is 14 residues. CDR1 and CDR2 (germline): SQVTM, ANQGSEA. V was shortened by 7 bases and J by 1 base, with 17 bases between the two germline ends. The CDR3 DNA sequence: TGCAGCGGCGGGGGGGGGACAGGTTCCTACGAGCAGTACTTC. Amino acid sequence: CSGGGGTGSYEQYF.

This clonotype was observed a handful of times. The chain recombines TRBV5-6 with TRBJ2-1, with 7 bases lining up with TRBD2. The V and J ends lost 0 bases and 8 bases, in that order; junction bases with no gene match: 11. The CDR3 runs to 16 residues. Germline V gene lookup returns CDR1 SGHDT and CDR2 YYEEEE. CDR3 sequence (DNA): TGTGCCAGCAGCTTGGTGGTACTAGCGCCTCGCGATGAGCAGTTCTTC. Its protein product is CASSLVVLAPRDEQFF.

This clonotype came up many times. The genes are TRBV28 and TRBJ2-6; 10 nucleotides agree with TRBD2. The CDR3 is 18 amino acids. Unmatched junction bases numbered 10, after V lost 6 bases and J lost 2 bases. Germline values: CDR1 MDHEN, CDR2 SYDVKM. CDR3 protein: CASRGLAGVSTGANVLTF. CDR3 sequence (DNA): TGTGCCAGCAGGGGGCTAGCGGGAGTGTCCACTGGGGCCAACGTCCTGACTTTC.

This clonotype showed up just a few times. The V gene is TRBV12-3 or TRBV12-4, the J gene TRBJ2-1; 10 nucleotides align to TRBD1. This CDR3 contains 15 residues. The ends lost 5 bases at V and 4 bases at J; junction bases unmatched: 5. The CDR3 loop is CASSLTGGRYNEQFF. The CDR3 DNA is TGTGCCAGCAGTCTGACAGGGGGCAGGTACAATGAGCAGTTCTTC.

V gene TRBV6-1 combines with J gene TRBJ2-7, with 9 bases matching TRBD1. Germline CDR1 and CDR2: MNHNS and SASEGT. The junction had 8 bases not matched to a gene; V was cut back by 5 bases and J by 3 bases. The CDR3 covers 15 residues. The chain's CDR3 is CASSRGTGTHYEQYF. The CDR3 DNA reads TGTGCCAGCAGTCGTGGGACAGGGACGCACTACGAGCAGTACTTC.

The chain couples TRBV13 to TRBJ2-1; 14 bases line up with TRBD2. Trimming removed 4 bases from V and 10 bases from J; junction bases left unmatched: 12. This CDR3 is 17 amino acids long. Germline-derived CDR1 and CDR2 are PRHDT and FYEKMQ (reference sequence). CDR3 loop: CASSSLMGLAGVGEQFF. CDR3 coding DNA: TGTGCCAGCAGCTCGCTGATGGGACTAGCGGGGGTCGGAGAGCAGTTCTTC. Full variable domain (rest looked up from reference TRBV13 and TRBJ2-1): AAGVIQSPRHLIKEKRETATLKCYPIPRHDTVYWYQQGPGQDPQFLISFYEKMQSDKGSIPDRFSAQQFSDYHSELNMSSLELGDSALYFCASSSLMGLAGVGEQFFGPGTRLTVL.

This clonotype came up many times. V is TRBV30 and J is TRBJ1-1, with D possibly being TRBD1 (5 bases). Germline assignment: CDR1 GTSNPN and CDR2 SVGIG (reference sequence). V was pared by 3 bases and J by 2 bases, with 10 bases between. The CDR3 has 13 residues. This chain's CDR3 is CAWRFRDNTEAFF. The CDR3 DNA is TGTGCCTGGAGATTCCGGGACAACACTGAAGCTTTCTTT.

Many counts were recorded for this clonotype. The chain is built from TRBV7-9 and TRBJ2-3, with 13 bases lining up with TRBD2. From germline, CDR1 is SEHNR and CDR2 FQNEAQ (reference sequence). CDR3 length: 16 residues. V lost 5 bases, J lost 3 bases, and 5 bases stayed unmatched. The CDR3 spells CASSLWTSGSTDTQYF. For the CDR3, the DNA is TGTGCCAGCAGCCTATGGACTAGCGGGAGTACAGATACGCAGTATTTT.

In its sample, this clonotype was seen many times. The rearrangement joins TRBV11-2 to TRBJ2-3; 7 bases match TRBD2. Trimming took 2 bases from V and 4 from J; bases not matched to a gene: 6. This CDR3 is 15 amino acids long. Germline V CDR1 and CDR2: SGHAT, FQNNGV. CDR3 in DNA: TGTGCCAGCAGCTTAACGGGGGGTTGGGCAGATACGCAGTATTTT. Residues: CASSLTGGWADTQYF.

This clonotype was counted many times. The chain combines TRBV28 with TRBJ2-1; 8 bases are a match to TRBD2. CDR3 length: 17 residues. Germline CDR1 is MDHEN and CDR2 is SYDVKM. V shed 3 bases, J shed 3 bases, and the junction held 10 bases outside the gene matches. As DNA, the CDR3 is TGTGCCAGCAGTTTCCCTCGACGTAGCGGGAACTACAATGAGCAGTTCTTC. Translation: CASSFPRRSGNYNEQFF.

This chain uses TRBV2 with TRBJ1-1; D is possibly TRBD1 (6 bases). Germline CDR1 SNHLY, CDR2 FYNNEI. Trimming took off 6 bases at V and 1 base at J, with 15 bases between the two ends. The CDR3 is 15 residues long. The CDR3 reads CASRGLTGQNTEAFF. The CDR3 DNA reads TGTGCCAGCAGGGGATTGACAGGACAGAACACTGAAGCTTTCTTT.

DNA for the CDR3: TGTGCCAGCAGAACGGGACTAGCGGGAGGCGTAGGCGAGCAGTACTTC. It codes for CASRTGLAGGVGEQYF. The V and J genes are TRBV7-9 and TRBJ2-7; 15 nucleotides line up with TRBD2. Looked up from germline, CDR1 is SEHNR and CDR2 is FQNEAQ (reference sequence). CDR3 size: 16 residues. With 6 bases clipped from V and 6 bases from J, the junction kept 9 bases outside the gene matches.

This clonotype was picked up many times. The chain links TRBV18 to TRBJ1-3; D is unclear. Germline CDR1 KGHSH, CDR2 LQKENI. Trimming shortened V by 3 bases and J by 0 bases, and 9 bases separated the two germline ends. The CDR3 is 15 residues long. Here the CDR3 reads CASSPVESSGNTIYF. The CDR3 DNA reads TGTGCCAGCTCACCCGTAGAGAGCTCTGGAAACACCATATATTTT.

This clonotype was seen many times. This chain links TRBV20-1 with TRBJ2-7; D gene uncertain. V gave up 0 bases and J gave up 7 bases, with 13 bases separating them. Germline V gene lookup returns CDR1 DFQATT and CDR2 SNEGSKA (reference sequence). This CDR3 comprises 13 residues. The DNA of the CDR3 is TGCAGTGCTAGAGAACCGGGTGTATGGGAGCAGTACTTC. Amino acids: CSAREPGVWEQYF.

This clonotype was seen many times. The chain has TRBV2 and TRBJ1-1; 7 nucleotides line up with TRBD1. Germline CDR1 reads SNHLY; CDR2 reads FYNNEI. The CDR3 consists of 14 residues. Unmatched junction bases numbered 7, after V lost 5 bases and J lost 4 bases. This chain's CDR3 is CASSSYRGPTEAFF. CDR3 nucleotides: TGTGCCAGCAGTTCCTACAGGGGCCCCACTGAAGCTTTCTTT.

This clonotype has a handful of counts. V gene TRBV7-9 combines with J gene TRBJ2-1; D remains unclear. The CDR3 runs 12 residues. The germline V gene has CDR1 SEHNR and CDR2 FQNEAQ (reference sequence). The germline V and J ends were trimmed by 7 bases and 2 bases, with 6 bases remaining between them. The CDR3 protein is CASKGTYNEQFF. CDR3 in DNA: TGTGCCAGCAAAGGGACCTACAATGAGCAGTTCTTC.

This clonotype was recorded many times. The chain combines TRBV11-3 with TRBJ2-1; TRBD2 aligns across 7 bases. V gave up 2 bases and J gave up 4 bases; unmatched junction bases: 5. This CDR3 spans 15 amino acids. CDR1 and CDR2 from the germline V gene are SGHNT and YENEEA. CDR3 in DNA: TGTGCCAGCAGCTTACCGAGGGACTATTACAATGAGCAGTTCTTC. Residues: CASSLPRDYYNEQFF.

This clonotype was detected ten times or more. The J gene is TRBJ2-1, the V gene TRBV11-3; 9 nucleotides line up with TRBD2. Losses at the gene ends were 1 base for V and 6 bases for J; bases not matched to a gene: 10. This CDR3 is 17 amino acids long. Germline loops: CDR1 SGHNT, CDR2 YENEEA. The chain's CDR3 is CASSLGVAGGPGNEQFF. The CDR3 region has the DNA TGTGCCAGCAGCTTAGGGGTTGCGGGAGGGCCAGGCAATGAGCAGTTCTTC.

Only a few counts were recorded for this clonotype. This chain uses TRBV5-1 with TRBJ2-1; 11 nucleotides agree with TRBD1. With V trimmed by 0 bases and J by 7 bases, 3 bases remained unmatched. The CDR3 contains 15 residues. Germline assignment: CDR1 SGHRS and CDR2 YFSETQ. CDR3: CASSLVGQGGNEQFF. Here the CDR3 DNA reads TGCGCCAGCAGCTTGGTGGGACAGGGGGGTAATGAGCAGTTCTTC.